This T cell receptor (beta chain) emerged from a study of response to subunit inactivated influenza vaccine. Study-wide results and caveats: Researchers suggested that each seasonal influenza vaccination recruits few new T cells.

TCRdb passed the RT-PCR reads through MiXCR, listing each CDR3 protein once. The data contain about 160,000 distinct CDR3 sequences, about 10% of them singletons. Comment on this clonotype: Its antigen is undetermined.

CDR3 length: 17 residues. Germline values: CDR1 MDHEN, CDR2 SYDVKM. V was pared by 6 bases and J by 1 base, with 11 bases of the junction left unmatched. The sequence came from a man aged 50-75 years who received an inactivated influenza vaccine. This sample comprised CD8+ T cells sorted from PBMCs, obtained less than 25 months after vaccination. The chain joins TRBV28 to TRBJ2-3; 9 bases are a match to TRBD1. The CDR3 protein is CASSPDRGAWGTDTQYF. The CDR3, as DNA: TGTGCCAGCAGCCCGGACAGGGGCGCATGGGGCACAGATACGCAGTATTTT.